This passage covers 29 T cell receptor beta chains from one sample sequenced in a study of early T cells in non-severe SARS-CoV-2 infection. Via MiXCR, TCRdb re-called the 5' RACE reads, giving one row per CDR3 protein. The profile shows tens of thousands of distinct CDR3 sequences, 11% to 15% of them singletons. The sequencing sample was made of whole blood. These receptors were taken from an adult who was a healthcare worker with PCR-confirmed SARS-CoV-2 infection or an uninfected control (not recorded which).

This clonotype was detected only a few times. The rearrangement uses TRBV7-2 and TRBJ2-2; 8 bases fit TRBD2. Germline lookup yields CDR1 SGHTA and CDR2 FQGNSA. The CDR3 has 16 amino acids. After removal of 0 bases from V and 4 bases from J, the junction contained 4 bases not matched to a gene. Here the CDR3 DNA reads TGTGCCAGCAGCTTAGCAAGCGGGGGACCCACCGGGGAGCTGTTTTTT. Amino acid sequence: CASSLASGGPTGELFF.

The rearrangement links TRBV29-1 to TRBJ2-5; TRBD2 matches 10 bases. This CDR3 contains 14 residues. The germline V gene has CDR1 SQVTM and CDR2 ANQGSEA. After removal of 4 bases from V and 5 bases from J, the junction contained 7 bases not matched to a gene. This chain's CDR3 is CSVGLASGGETQYF. The CDR3 nucleotides read TGCAGCGTTGGTTTGGCTAGCGGGGGTGAGACCCAGTACTTC. The entire variable domain, with the rest obtained from reference TRBV29-1 and TRBJ2-5, is as follows: SAVISQKPSRDICQRGTSLTIQCQVDSQVTMMFWYRQQPGQSLTLIATANQGSEATYESGFVIDKFPISRPNLTFSTLTVSNMSPEDSSIYLCSVGLASGGETQYFGPGTRLLVL.

This clonotype was observed many times. The chain carries TRBV18 and TRBJ2-7; 7 bases fit TRBD1. CDR1 and CDR2 from the germline V gene are KGHSH and LQKENI. The CDR3 has 14 residues. With 3 bases clipped from V and 0 bases from J, the junction kept 2 bases outside the gene matches. The CDR3 DNA sequence: TGTGCCAGCTCACCCAGACAGGGCTCCTACGAGCAGTACTTC. It encodes CASSPRQGSYEQYF.

The V and J genes are TRBV7-8 and TRBJ1-1; tentative D call: TRBD1 (6 bases). Trimming cost V 2 bases and J 3 bases, with 13 bases left between them. The CDR3 consists of 15 residues. CDR1 and CDR2 (germline): SGHVS, FQNEAQ. CDR3 loop: CASSLPRGAHTEAFF. Here the CDR3 DNA reads TGTGCCAGCAGCTTACCTCGGGGGGCGCACACTGAAGCTTTCTTT.

The chain recombines TRBV2 with TRBJ2-5; the match to TRBD1 covers 7 bases. V lost 3 bases, J lost 2 bases, and 3 bases stayed unmatched. There are 14 residues in the CDR3. CDR1 is SNHLY and CDR2 is FYNNEI in the germline V gene. The CDR3: CASSEDRPQETQYF. The CDR3 nucleotides are TGTGCCAGCAGTGAGGACAGGCCTCAAGAGACCCAGTACTTC. Supplemented by reference TRBV2 and TRBJ2-5, the full variable domain reads EPEVTQTPSHQVTQMGQEVILRCVPISNHLYFYWYRQILGQKVEFLVSFYNNEISEKSEIFDDQFSVERPDGSNFTLKIRSTKLEDSAMYFCASSEDRPQETQYFGPGTRLLVL.

This sequence joins TRBV7-2 and TRBJ1-2; D unresolved. The CDR3 runs to 10 residues. The V gene lost 5 bases and the J gene lost 5 bases, with 3 bases spanning the gap. Germline values: CDR1 SGHTA, CDR2 FQGNSA. In DNA, the CDR3 is TGTGCCAGCAGCAATTATGGCTACACCTTC. It translates to CASSNYGYTF.

This chain joins TRBV12-3 or TRBV12-4 and TRBJ2-7, with 13 positions matching TRBD2. This CDR3 region has 15 residues. Losses at the gene ends were 5 bases for V and 3 bases for J; bases not matched to a gene: 4. This CDR3 is CASSAGLAGIYEQYF. CDR3 nucleotide sequence: TGTGCCAGCAGTGCGGGACTAGCGGGGATCTACGAGCAGTACTTC.

In its sample, this clonotype was seen a few times. The chain uses TRBV3-1 and TRBJ2-1; 7 positions match TRBD1. Per the germline V gene, CDR1 is LGHDT and CDR2 is YNNKEL (reference sequence). V lost 6 bases and J lost 9; bases outside the gene matches: 11. This CDR3 has 14 residues. Here the CDR3 DNA reads TGTGCCAGCAGTAGGGGACAGCAGGGAATTGAGCAGTTCTTC. This sequence encodes CASSRGQQGIEQFF.

This clonotype was picked up a small number of times. This chain joins TRBV19 and TRBJ2-7; D is perhaps TRBD1 or TRBD2 (5 bases each). The CDR3 spans 13 residues. Trimming took off 2 bases at V and 2 bases at J, with 7 bases between the two ends. Germline CDR1 reads LNHDA; CDR2 reads SQIVND (reference sequence). DNA for the CDR3: TGTGCCAGTAGTATAAGGGGACCCTACGAGCAGTACTTC. This gives the protein CASSIRGPYEQYF.

This clonotype was seen ten or more times. DNA of the CDR3: TGCGCCAGCAGTGAGTCGGGGGGTCAGCCCCAGCATTTT. Translation gives CASSESGGQPQHF. The chain is built from TRBV10-2 and TRBJ1-5, with TRBD1 as a possible D gene (5 bases). Germline V gene data show CDR1 as WSHSY and CDR2 as SAAADI. The CDR3 length is 13 residues. V was pared by 0 bases and J by 6 bases, with 6 bases between.

V usage is TRBV2 and J usage is TRBJ2-7, with D tentatively TRBD2 (5 bases). The V gene lost 8 bases and the J gene lost 2 bases, with 10 bases spanning the gap. Germline V CDR1 and CDR2: SNHLY, FYNNEI. The CDR3 spans 12 residues. The CDR3 DNA is TGTGCCAGCCAAGGACTGACCTACGAGCAGTACTTC. It encodes CASQGLTYEQYF.

The chain has TRBV11-1 and TRBJ1-1; unclear D gene. In germline, CDR1 is SGHAT, CDR2 FQDESV (reference sequence). V was pared by 2 bases and J by 7 bases, with 8 bases between. This CDR3 is 12 amino acids long. The CDR3 sequence: CASSLWQDEAFF. CDR3 bases: TGTGCCAGCAGCTTATGGCAGGATGAAGCTTTCTTT.

This clonotype was seen a handful of times. The chain joins TRBV2 to TRBJ1-2; D might be TRBD1 (6 bases). This CDR3 comprises 12 residues. The V and J ends lost 7 bases and 5 bases respectively, with 11 bases between them. Germline CDR1 and CDR2: SNHLY and FYNNEI. The CDR3 reads CASIRGVYGYTF. CDR3 DNA sequence: TGTGCCAGCATCAGGGGAGTTTATGGCTACACCTTC. Drawing the rest from reference TRBV2 and TRBJ1-2, the complete variable domain is EPEVTQTPSHQVTQMGQEVILRCVPISNHLYFYWYRQILGQKVEFLVSFYNNEISEKSEIFDDQFSVERPDGSNFTLKIRSTKLEDSAMYFCASIRGVYGYTFGSGTRLTVV.

The V gene is TRBV18, the J gene TRBJ1-6; 10 nucleotides line up with TRBD1. J lost 9 bases, V lost 2 bases, and 1 base had no gene match. The CDR3 extends over 14 amino acids. The germline gives CDR1 KGHSH, CDR2 LQKENI. The DNA of the CDR3 is TGTGCCAGCTCACCAGGGACAGGGGTTTCACCCCTCCACTTT. Residues: CASSPGTGVSPLHF.

This clonotype has a handful of counts. The J gene is TRBJ2-2, the V gene TRBV5-1, with TRBD1 identical over 10 bases. CDR1 SGHRS and CDR2 YFSETQ come from the germline V gene. The junction had 6 bases not matched to a gene; V was cut back by 3 bases and J by 4 bases. The CDR3 covers 16 residues. CDR3: CASSSAGTGATGELFF. As DNA, the CDR3 is TGCGCCAGCAGCTCCGCCGGGACAGGGGCCACCGGGGAGCTGTTTTTT.

The chain joins TRBV6-2 or TRBV6-3 to TRBJ2-7, with TRBD2 identical over 11 bases. J was trimmed by 0 bases and V by 6 bases; bases with no gene match: 1. The germline CDR1 and CDR2 sequences are MNHEY and SVGEGT. The CDR3 is made up of 14 amino acids. CDR3 sequence: CASRTSGASYEQYF. For the CDR3, the DNA is TGTGCCAGCAGGACTAGCGGGGCCTCCTACGAGCAGTACTTC.

This chain connects TRBV20-1 to TRBJ2-1; tentative D call: TRBD2 (5 bases). Per germline, CDR1 DFQATT and CDR2 SNEGSKA (reference sequence). The CDR3 sequence is 13 residues long. V was cut by 6 bases and J by 10 bases, with 19 bases left in between. CDR3 amino acids: CSALNPSLREQFF. In DNA form, the CDR3 reads TGCAGTGCCCTCAACCCTAGCCTCCGGGAGCAGTTCTTC.

This clonotype was seen at least ten times. The chain carries TRBV4-3 and TRBJ2-1; 11 bases agree with TRBD2. The CDR3 has 15 residues. Germline CDR1 and CDR2: LGHNA and YSLEER. V shed 8 bases and J 6 bases; nucleotides not matched to a gene: 9. CDR3: CASRTGLAASNEQFF. The CDR3 coding sequence is TGCGCCAGCCGGACGGGACTAGCGGCTTCCAATGAGCAGTTCTTC.

This rearrangement joins TRBV13 to TRBJ1-6; D not resolved. Trimming cost V 5 bases and J 7 bases, with 15 bases left between them. Per the germline V gene, CDR1 is PRHDT and CDR2 is FYEKMQ (reference sequence). This CDR3 comprises 15 residues. CDR3 sequence (DNA): TGTGCCAGCAGCCTGACATCCCCTGGGAATTCACCCCTCCACTTT. Its protein is CASSLTSPGNSPLHF.

This clonotype has just a few counts. V usage is TRBV11-3 and J usage is TRBJ2-2; D unresolved. Germline CDR1 and CDR2: SGHNT and YENEEA. CDR3 length equals 13 residues. Trimming took 5 bases from V and 8 from J, leaving 12 bases between them. The CDR3 DNA follows: TGTGCCAGCAGCCGTAATTCGGGTGGGGAGCTGTTTTTT. Translation gives CASSRNSGGELFF. The variable domain in full, with the rest retrieved from reference TRBV11-3 and TRBJ2-2, is EAGVVQSPRYKIIEKKQPVAFWCNPISGHNTLYWYLQNLGQGPELLIRYENEEAVDDSQLPKDRFSAERLKGVDSTLKIQPAELGDSAVYLCASSRNSGGELFFGEGSRLTVL.

The chain links TRBV28 to TRBJ2-7, with 7 bases aligning to TRBD1. J gave up 7 bases and V 5 bases, and 11 bases lay outside the gene matches. This CDR3 region has 14 residues. Germline V gene data show CDR1 as MDHEN and CDR2 as SYDVKM. CDR3 in amino acids: CASSGAGGGWEQYF. The CDR3 DNA sequence: TGTGCCAGCAGTGGTGCAGGGGGTGGTTGGGAGCAGTACTTC.

This sequence joins TRBV5-1 and TRBJ2-7; 7 nucleotides match TRBD1. CDR1 SGHRS and CDR2 YFSETQ come from the germline V gene. The CDR3 loop spans 14 amino acids. J was trimmed by 5 bases and V by 2 bases; bases with no gene match: 7. CDR3 DNA sequence: TGCGCCAGCAGCTTAGCGACAGGGCGGCACGAGCAGTACTTC. Translation gives CASSLATGRHEQYF. Full variable domain (missing parts from reference TRBV5-1 and TRBJ2-7): KAGVTQTPRYLIKTRGQQVTLSCSPISGHRSVSWYQQTPGQGLQFLFEYFSETQRNKGNFPGRFSGRQFSNSRSEMNVSTLELGDSALYLCASSLATGRHEQYFGPGTRLTVT.

In its sample, this clonotype was seen a few times. J is TRBJ2-5 and V is TRBV7-2, with D hard to call. Trimming took off 4 bases at V and 5 bases at J, with 8 bases between the two ends. Germline CDR1 SGHTA, CDR2 FQGNSA. This CDR3 contains 12 residues. The CDR3 coding sequence is TGTGCCAGCAGCTCTAACGGCGAGACCCAGTACTTC. It specifies CASSSNGETQYF.

CDR3 protein: CASSYPRGYGYTF. CDR3 in DNA: TGTGCCAGCAGTTACCCTAGGGGCTACGGCTACACCTTC. The rearrangement uses TRBV28 and TRBJ1-2, with D perhaps matching TRBD1 (5 bases). This CDR3 is 13 amino acids long. Germline V CDR1 and CDR2: MDHEN, SYDVKM. Deletions cut 4 bases from V and 8 bases from J, with 14 bases between.

This chain uses TRBV11-2 with TRBJ2-1; 11 bases align to TRBD2. The CDR3 spans 14 residues. Germline CDR1 and CDR2: SGHAT and FQNNGV. With V trimmed by 8 bases and J by 3 bases, 3 bases remained unmatched. CDR3 nucleotides: TGTGCCAGCGGCGGGACTAGCGGCTACAATGAGCAGTTCTTC. This gives the protein CASGGTSGYNEQFF.

This clonotype showed up just a few times. J is TRBJ2-2 and V is TRBV11-2, with 7 bases that match TRBD1. The CDR3 extends over 15 amino acids. Unmatched junction bases numbered 4, after V lost 5 bases and J lost 1 base. CDR1 is SGHAT and CDR2 is FQNNGV in the germline V gene. The CDR3: CASSPGGRNTGELFF. The CDR3 DNA sequence: TGTGCCAGCAGCCCAGGGGGACGGAACACCGGGGAGCTGTTTTTT.

CDR3 coding DNA: TGTGCCAGCAGCGCAGGGACCGCCACCTACGAGCAGTACTTC. It codes for CASSAGTATYEQYF. The genes are TRBV5-6 and TRBJ2-7; the D call may be TRBD1 or TRBD2 (5 bases each). CDR3 length: 14 amino acids. The germline V gene encodes CDR1 SGHDT and CDR2 YYEEEE. Trimming shortened V by 4 bases and J by 2 bases, and 13 bases separated the two germline ends.

This clonotype was counted a few times. The rearrangement links TRBV2 to TRBJ2-7; 8 bases line up with TRBD1. V trimming: 10 bases; J trimming: 3 bases; junction bases outside the gene matches: 8. The CDR3 loop spans 13 amino acids. In germline, CDR1 is SNHLY, CDR2 FYNNEI. Here the CDR3 DNA reads TGTGCCACCAAGACAGGGGTTAACTACGAGCAGTACTTC. This gives the protein CATKTGVNYEQYF.

CDR3 amino acids: CASSQDASAYEQYF. In DNA form, the CDR3 reads TGTGCCAGCAGCCAAGACGCCAGCGCCTACGAGCAGTACTTC. V and J are TRBV4-2 and TRBJ2-7; D gene uncertain. V was clipped by 0 bases and J by 2 bases, with 8 bases between them. The CDR3 is made up of 14 amino acids. Germline V gene data show CDR1 as LGHNA and CDR2 as YNFKEQ.